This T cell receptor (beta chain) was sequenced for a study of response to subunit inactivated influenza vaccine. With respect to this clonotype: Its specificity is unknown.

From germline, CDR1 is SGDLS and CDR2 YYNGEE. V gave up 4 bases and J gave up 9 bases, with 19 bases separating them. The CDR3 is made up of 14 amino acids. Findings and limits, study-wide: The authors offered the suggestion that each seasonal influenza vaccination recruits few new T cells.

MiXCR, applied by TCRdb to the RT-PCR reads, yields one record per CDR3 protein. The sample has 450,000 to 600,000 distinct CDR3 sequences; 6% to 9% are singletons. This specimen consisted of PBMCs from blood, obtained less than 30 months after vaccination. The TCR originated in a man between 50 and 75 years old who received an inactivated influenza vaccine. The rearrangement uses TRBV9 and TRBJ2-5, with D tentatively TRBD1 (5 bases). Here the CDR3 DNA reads TGTGCCAGCAGCTCAACAGGACGTATAGGAGCCCAGTACTTC. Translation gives CASSSTGRIGAQYF. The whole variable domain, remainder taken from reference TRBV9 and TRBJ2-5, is DSGVTQTPKHLITATGQRVTLRCSPRSGDLSVYWYQQSLDQGLQFLIQYYNGEERAKGNILERFSAQQFPDLHSELNLSSLELGDSALYFCASSSTGRIGAQYFGPGTRLLVL.